This T cell receptor beta chain is from a study of T cell repertoires in cytomegalovirus infection (dated by TCRdb to between 2017 and 2020). Regarding the complete study: The peptide stimulations were aimed at well-studied HLA-B-restricted epitopes as well as recently identified HLA-C-restricted CMV epitopes, whose presentation resists viral immunomodulation. Because public TCR beta signatures pointed to carriage of CMV infection together with the matching HLA type, the HLA type of each donor mattered for the analysis.

Taken with the paper, the label for treatment or condition translates to: in vitro stimulation with specific CMV peptide epitopes to enrich CMV-specific T cells. What the authors observed across the whole study: The ex vivo response was dominated by HLA-C-restricted CMV-specific TCR beta clonotypes, which also provided the single most frequent clonotype in two of eight donors. In both this cohort and an independent roughly 400-donor cohort, the cumulative frequency of public TCR beta family members distinguished carriers of CMV infection plus the relevant HLA type.

This clonotype was observed many times. Its antigen remains unidentified. No qualities accompany the bases; no much larger clone lies one base away. The instrument was an Illumina HiSeq 1500. TCRdb reprocessed the public reads (quality trimming at Q25 with fastp, clone calling with MiXCR) and kept in-frame beta chains. Entries are consolidated by CDR3 protein sequence, retaining the most common genes and DNA. In this sample the table shows 100,000 to 150,000 distinct CDR3 sequences, over 30% of which occur a single time. Of the sample, approximately 59% is held by the ten largest clones. V was cut back by 1 base and J by 7 bases, leaving a gap of 13 bases between them. Reading from cysteine to phenylalanine, the CDR3 counts 14 amino acids. Only the CDR3 DNA stays, 42 bases, in frame from base 1. CDR1 and CDR2, per the germline V gene, are SGHTA and FQGNSA.

The sequence is built from TRBV7-2 and TRBJ1-2, with no confidently assigned D gene. The receptor was derived from a human donor in good health (CMV status not recorded). Some clones in this sample may be carry-over from other donors' samples. The sequences come from CD8+ T cells from cultured PBMCs, collected from culture after CMV antigen stimulation. The base sequence is TGTGCCAGCAGCTTAGATACTGGAGTGCGTGGCTACACCTTC. Its protein is CASSLDTGVRGYTF. Outside the CDR3, residues come from the reference TRBV7-2 and TRBJ1-2 proteins, so the full variable domain is: GAGVSQSPSNKVTEKGKDVELRCDPISGHTALYWYRQSLGQGLEFLIYFQGNSAPDKSGLPSDRFSAERTGGSVSTLTIQRTQQEDSAVYLCASSLDTGVRGYTFGSGTRLTVV.